The table lists the clone carrying this TCR beta chain with a count of one. The length of the CDR3 is 15 residues. Germline CDR1 is SGHKS and CDR2 is YYEKEE (reference sequence). The V and J ends lost 4 bases and 0 bases respectively, with 11 bases between them. In the authors' workflow: Reference gene primers were amplified, and this amplification served to estimate nucleated cell counts. Assay: immunoSEQ multiplex PCR; the TCRdb copy retains only in-frame clones and omits some. V and J calls and clone size are as listed in that table; D and trimming were resolved from the DNA. This table has under 300,000 clones, about 89% appearing once. The data stem from a study of blood T cell repertoires in COVID-19. Study overall: Collection of acute and convalescent COVID-19 samples took place in the United States, Italy and Spain. PBMCs, B-cell-depleted T cells, or T cells were the source of the cDNA or gDNA that made up the material.

Participants spanned ages 18 to 89 years and resided in about two dozen US areas. This clonotype was obtained from a human donor in a cohort exposed to, infected with or recovered from COVID-19 (not recorded which). The donor label of this sample is uncertain. Sequenced: PBMCs or T cells enriched from blood (not recorded which). The chain is built from TRBV5-5 and TRBJ1-3, with unresolved D. CDR3 nucleotide sequence: TGTGCCAGCAGCCCCGTGGCACACTCTGGAAACACCATATATTTT. Translated: CASSPVAHSGNTIYF. Looking up the rest from reference TRBV5-5 and TRBJ1-3 gives the full variable domain: DAGVTQSPTHLIKTRGQQVTLRCSPISGHKSVSWYQQVLGQGPQFIFQYYEKEERGRGNFPDRFSARQFPNYSSELNVNALLLGDSALYLCASSPVAHSGNTIYFGEGSWLTVV.